Below are 28 T cell receptor beta chains sequenced from a single sample in a study of shared clonotypes between healthy human individuals. Data came from immunoSEQ multiplex PCR; TCRdb stores just in-frame clones and leaves some out. The data contain 1.5 million to 1.9 million clones, roughly 98% of them seen just once; the ten biggest clones take up less than 0.55%. Sequencing input: naive CD4+ T cells sorted from blood. Subset in this sample: CD45RA+ positively selected. Every receptor here comes from a man under 40 in good health.

V and J are TRBV28 and TRBJ1-2; 7 bases fit TRBD1. J lost 6 bases, V lost 1 base, and 2 bases had no gene match. CDR1 is MDHEN and CDR2 is SYDVKM in the germline V gene. This CDR3 spans 13 amino acids. CDR3 nucleotide sequence: TGTGCCAGCAGTTTATCAGGGGGTGATGGCTACACCTTC. Translating gives CASSLSGGDGYTF.

The rearrangement joins TRBV28 to TRBJ1-5, with a tentative D call TRBD1 (6 bases). V lost 10 bases to trimming and J lost 5 bases, with 12 bases between them. Germline CDR1 and CDR2: MDHEN and SYDVKM. CDR3 length: 12 amino acids. Here the CDR3 reads CATNQGYQPQHF. The CDR3 bases are TGTGCCACTAATCAGGGGTATCAGCCCCAGCATTTT.

The V gene is TRBV28, the J gene TRBJ2-5, with D possibly TRBD2 on 7 matching bases. The ends were cut back, 2 bases at V and 4 bases at J, with 14 bases in the middle. The CDR3 is 15 residues long. Germline CDR1 is MDHEN and CDR2 is SYDVKM. CDR3 region: CASSLKGGRLETQYF. The CDR3, as DNA: TGTGCCAGCAGTTTAAAGGGGGGGCGTTTAGAGACCCAGTACTTC. The full variable domain, with the rest looked up from reference TRBV28 and TRBJ2-5, is DVKVTQSSRYLVKRTGEKVFLECVQDMDHENMFWYRQDPGLGLRLIYFSYDVKMKEKGDIPEGYSVSREKKERFSLILESASTNQTSMYLCASSLKGGRLETQYFGPGTRLLVL.

As to this clone: The sample carries other DNA sequences with the same CDR3. The rearrangement uses TRBV29-1 and TRBJ1-3, with a weak D call TRBD1 (5 bases). CDR3 size: 13 residues. Trimming stripped 0 bases from V and 2 bases from J, with 5 bases between. Per the germline V gene, CDR1 is SQVTM and CDR2 is ANQGSEA. This CDR3 is CSVEDRAGNTIYF. CDR3 nucleotide sequence: TGCAGCGTTGAAGACAGGGCTGGAAACACCATATATTTT.

A single count supports this clone. The V gene is TRBV30, the J gene TRBJ1-1; TRBD1 might be the D (5 bases). This CDR3 has 13 residues. V was shortened by 8 bases and J by 2 bases, with 15 bases between the two germline ends. Per germline, CDR1 GTSNPN and CDR2 SVGIG (reference sequence). This CDR3 reads CAGQTAFNTEAFF. The CDR3, as DNA: TGTGCCGGTCAGACAGCTTTTAACACTGAAGCTTTCTTT.

The DNA for the CDR3 is TGTGCCAGCAGTCGACTAGCGGGGATCTACGAGCAGTACTTC. Its protein is CASSRLAGIYEQYF. J is TRBJ2-7 and V is TRBV11-2; 11 nucleotides align to TRBD2. Germline CDR1 and CDR2: SGHAT and FQNNGV. The CDR3 extends over 14 amino acids. V shed 6 bases and J 3 bases; nucleotides not matched to a gene: 4.

The J gene is TRBJ2-1, the V gene TRBV5-4; 11 bases fit TRBD2. V lost 4 bases, J lost 5 bases, and 5 bases stayed unmatched. The length of the CDR3 is 15 residues. CDR1 and CDR2 from the germline V gene are SGHNT and YYREEE (reference sequence). The CDR3 nucleotides read TGTGCCAGCAGCATGACTAGCGGGAAAAACAATGAGCAGTTCTTC. Translated, it gives CASSMTSGKNNEQFF.

Written as DNA, the CDR3 is TGCGCCAGCAGCCATGGACAGGGCTACGAGCAGTACTTC. Encoded protein: CASSHGQGYEQYF. The chain couples TRBV10-2 to TRBJ2-7; TRBD1 matches 8 bases. The CDR3 length is 13 residues. Germline CDR1 is WSHSY and CDR2 is SAAADI. The J segment lost 3 bases and the V segment lost 6 bases, leaving 4 bases of the junction unmatched.

V gene TRBV27 combines with J gene TRBJ2-4; 9 bases line up with TRBD1. Trimming cost V 8 bases and J 1 base; bases outside gene matches: 9. Germline V gene data show CDR1 as MNHEY and CDR2 as SMNVEV (reference sequence). The CDR3 is made up of 16 amino acids. CDR3 coding DNA: TGTGCCAGCCGGCCAACAGGGGGCACGGCCAAAAACATTCAGTACTTC. Amino acids: CASRPTGGTAKNIQYF.

The chain has TRBV5-1 and TRBJ2-7; 11 nucleotides align to TRBD1. The CDR3 runs 14 residues. With V trimmed by 5 bases and J by 4 bases, 5 bases remained unmatched. Per germline, CDR1 SGHRS and CDR2 YFSETQ. The CDR3 is CASRPRDRGYEQYF. The DNA of the CDR3 is TGCGCCAGCAGACCCCGGGACAGGGGGTACGAGCAGTACTTC. The full variable domain, its missing parts supplied by reference TRBV5-1 and TRBJ2-7, is KAGVTQTPRYLIKTRGQQVTLSCSPISGHRSVSWYQQTPGQGLQFLFEYFSETQRNKGNFPGRFSGRQFSNSRSEMNVSTLELGDSALYLCASRPRDRGYEQYFGPGTRLTVT.

J is TRBJ1-5 and V is TRBV19; 7 bases match TRBD1. Losses at the gene ends were 7 bases for V and 7 bases for J; bases not matched to a gene: 10. The V gene's germline CDR1 is LNHDA and CDR2 SQIVND (reference sequence). The CDR3 totals 14 residues. This CDR3 is CASTDDRAHQPQHF. In DNA, the CDR3 is TGTGCCAGTACCGACGACAGGGCCCACCAGCCCCAGCATTTT. The full variable domain, its missing parts supplied by reference TRBV19 and TRBJ1-5, is DGGITQSPKYLFRKEGQNVTLSCEQNLNHDAMYWYRQDPGQGLRLIYYSQIVNDFQKGDIAEGYSVSREKKESFPLTVTSAQKNPTAFYLCASTDDRAHQPQHFGDGTRLSIL.

The chain recombines TRBV14 with TRBJ1-3; D gene uncertain. The CDR3 length is 11 residues. V was clipped by 4 bases and J by 6 bases, with 4 bases between them. Germline loops: CDR1 SGHDN, CDR2 FVKESK. CDR3 loop: CASSRENTIYF. The CDR3 DNA reads as TGTGCCAGCAGCCGCGAAAACACCATATATTTT.

The chain employs TRBV6-5 and TRBJ1-5; TRBD1 agrees at 7 bases. Trimming took 7 bases from V and 5 from J; bases not matched to a gene: 8. The CDR3 length is 14 residues. Germline V gives CDR1 MNHEY, CDR2 SVGAGI. CDR3 amino acids: CASTPGGGHQPQHF. DNA for the CDR3: TGTGCCAGCACCCCAGGGGGGGGACATCAGCCCCAGCATTTT.

The chain joins TRBV9 to TRBJ2-4; 8 bases match TRBD2. The length of the CDR3 is 13 residues. V lost 7 bases and J lost 8; bases outside the gene matches: 8. Germline-derived CDR1 and CDR2 are SGDLS and YYNGEE. CDR3 in amino acids: CASRPSGSDIQYF. The CDR3 DNA sequence: TGTGCCAGCCGTCCAAGCGGGAGTGACATTCAGTACTTC. Full variable domain (outside the CDR3, taken from reference TRBV9 and TRBJ2-4): DSGVTQTPKHLITATGQRVTLRCSPRSGDLSVYWYQQSLDQGLQFLIQYYNGEERAKGNILERFSAQQFPDLHSELNLSSLELGDSALYFCASRPSGSDIQYFGAGTRLSVL.

The chain couples TRBV28 to TRBJ2-1, with 11 nucleotides matching TRBD2. Per the germline V gene, CDR1 is MDHEN and CDR2 is SYDVKM. The trim removed 0 bases at V and 7 bases at J, leaving 5 bases unmatched. The length of the CDR3 is 16 residues. The CDR3 sequence: CASSLWLAGGPNEQFF. The DNA for the CDR3 is TGTGCCAGCAGTTTATGGTTAGCGGGAGGGCCGAATGAGCAGTTCTTC.

The chain carries TRBV7-6 and TRBJ2-2; 10 nucleotides match TRBD2. The V and J ends lost 1 base and 6 bases, in that order; junction bases with no gene match: 5. CDR1 is SGHVS and CDR2 is FNYEAQ in the germline V gene. The CDR3 runs to 16 residues. The CDR3 region is CASSLEASGSPGELFF. In DNA, the CDR3 is TGTGCCAGCAGCTTAGAGGCTAGCGGGAGCCCCGGGGAGCTGTTTTTT. The full variable domain, its missing parts supplied by reference TRBV7-6 and TRBJ2-2, is GAGVSQSPRYKVTKRGQDVALRCDPISGHVSLYWYRQALGQGPEFLTYFNYEAQQDKSGLPNDRFSAERPEGSISTLTIQRTEQRDSAMYRCASSLEASGSPGELFFGEGSRLTVL.

V and J are TRBV6-1 and TRBJ2-7; D is possibly TRBD1 (6 bases). The CDR3 spans 12 residues. The germline V and J ends were trimmed by 9 bases and 2 bases, with 11 bases remaining between them. Germline V CDR1 and CDR2: MNHNS, SASEGT. The CDR3 DNA reads TGTGCCAGTAGAACAGGGACCTACGAGCAGTACTTC. It yields the protein CASRTGTYEQYF.

This clone was picked up one time. The chain joins TRBV5-1 to TRBJ2-7; the D is unclear. The germline V and J ends were trimmed by 0 bases and 2 bases, with 9 bases remaining between them. This CDR3 spans 14 amino acids. The germline gives CDR1 SGHRS, CDR2 YFSETQ. The chain's CDR3 is CASSLGLSPYEQYF. In DNA form, the CDR3 reads TGCGCCAGCAGCTTGGGACTTTCTCCCTACGAGCAGTACTTC.

V is TRBV27 and J is TRBJ1-5, with D hard to call. The CDR3 loop spans 16 amino acids. Germline assignment: CDR1 MNHEY and CDR2 SMNVEV (reference sequence). V was cut by 6 bases and J by 1 base, with 16 bases left in between. The CDR3 bases are TGTGCCAGCAGACCAGACGGGATATGGAGCAATCAGCCCCAGCATTTT. This encodes CASRPDGIWSNQPQHF.

The chain employs TRBV9 and TRBJ2-5, with D maybe TRBD2 (6 bases). The CDR3 extends over 14 amino acids. The V gene's germline CDR1 is SGDLS and CDR2 YYNGEE. V shed 3 bases and J shed 6 bases, with 15 bases lying between them. The DNA for the CDR3 is TGTGCCAGCAGCGCAGGACTGGGCGGGAAGACCCAGTACTTC. Its translation: CASSAGLGGKTQYF. The whole variable domain, remainder taken from reference TRBV9 and TRBJ2-5, is DSGVTQTPKHLITATGQRVTLRCSPRSGDLSVYWYQQSLDQGLQFLIQYYNGEERAKGNILERFSAQQFPDLHSELNLSSLELGDSALYFCASSAGLGGKTQYFGPGTRLLVL.

CDR3 DNA: TGTGCCTCCGCGGGGACAGAAAATCTCATGAACACTGAAGCTTTCTTT. It translates to CASAGTENLMNTEAFF. The V and J genes are TRBV30 and TRBJ1-1, with 7 positions matching TRBD1. The trim removed 7 bases at V and 0 bases at J, leaving 14 bases unmatched. The CDR3 loop spans 16 amino acids. Germline-derived CDR1 and CDR2 are GTSNPN and SVGIG (reference sequence).

This chain uses TRBV5-1 with TRBJ2-1; 9 bases map to TRBD2. The V segment lost 0 bases and the J segment 8 bases; nucleotides outside the gene matches: 9. Germline V gene data show CDR1 as SGHRS and CDR2 as YFSETQ. This CDR3 contains 16 residues. The DNA for the CDR3 is TGCGCCAGCAGCTTGGCCTCTAGCGGGATGTTTTATGAGCAGTTCTTC. Protein sequence: CASSLASSGMFYEQFF.

V gene TRBV27 combines with J gene TRBJ2-7; TRBD1 might be the D (5 bases). The CDR3 is 13 residues long. The germline CDR1 and CDR2 sequences are MNHEY and SMNVEV (reference sequence). Between the trimmed V and J ends, which lost 5 bases and 10 bases, there was a span of 18 bases. For the CDR3, the DNA is TGTGCCAGCAGTCTTCGAGACTCAGGGCCACAGTACTTC. This translates into CASSLRDSGPQYF.

This chain links TRBV10-3 with TRBJ1-4; D not certain. V was clipped by 4 bases and J by 0 bases, with 9 bases between them. The CDR3 spans 15 residues. Germline V gene sequence: CDR1 ENHRY, CDR2 SYGVKD. CDR3 sequence (DNA): TGTGCCATCAGTGCCGCGAGAACAACTAATGAAAAACTGTTTTTT. Protein sequence: CAISAARTTNEKLFF.

The V call is TRBV7-9, the J call TRBJ2-3; 8 bases are a match to TRBD2. Germline loops: CDR1 SEHNR, CDR2 FQNEAQ (reference sequence). The CDR3 runs to 15 residues. V lost 5 bases, J lost 2 bases, and 6 bases stayed unmatched. CDR3: CASSTTSDYTDTQYF. For the CDR3, the DNA is TGTGCCAGCAGCACGACTAGCGACTACACAGATACGCAGTATTTT.

The chain combines TRBV10-1 with TRBJ2-7; 7 nucleotides agree with TRBD2. The CDR3 runs to 18 residues. The germline gives CDR1 WNHNN, CDR2 SYGVQD (reference sequence). V lost 8 bases to trimming and J lost 5 bases; unmatched junction nucleotides: 24. The CDR3 protein is CASLESTREPPNSHEQYF. The CDR3 bases are TGCGCCAGCCTAGAATCCACGCGGGAGCCGCCGAATAGTCACGAGCAGTACTTC.

V gene TRBV19 combines with J gene TRBJ2-7, with no clear D. This CDR3 contains 14 residues. With 5 bases removed from V and 0 bases from J, the gap between germline ends came to 11 bases. Germline V gene data show CDR1 as LNHDA and CDR2 as SQIVND (reference sequence). The CDR3 sequence is CASSAQVISYEQYF. The DNA of the CDR3 is TGTGCCAGTAGTGCTCAGGTTATCTCCTACGAGCAGTACTTC.

This chain connects TRBV5-1 to TRBJ2-5; D is possibly TRBD1 (6 bases). The germline V gene encodes CDR1 SGHRS and CDR2 YFSETQ. The CDR3 has 14 amino acids. The ends were cut back, 5 bases at V and 1 base at J, with 12 bases in the middle. CDR3 bases: TGCGCCAGCAGGAAAGGACAGCTCCAAGAGACCCAGTACTTC. This translates into CASRKGQLQETQYF. Full variable domain (rest looked up from reference TRBV5-1 and TRBJ2-5): KAGVTQTPRYLIKTRGQQVTLSCSPISGHRSVSWYQQTPGQGLQFLFEYFSETQRNKGNFPGRFSGRQFSNSRSEMNVSTLELGDSALYLCASRKGQLQETQYFGPGTRLLVL.